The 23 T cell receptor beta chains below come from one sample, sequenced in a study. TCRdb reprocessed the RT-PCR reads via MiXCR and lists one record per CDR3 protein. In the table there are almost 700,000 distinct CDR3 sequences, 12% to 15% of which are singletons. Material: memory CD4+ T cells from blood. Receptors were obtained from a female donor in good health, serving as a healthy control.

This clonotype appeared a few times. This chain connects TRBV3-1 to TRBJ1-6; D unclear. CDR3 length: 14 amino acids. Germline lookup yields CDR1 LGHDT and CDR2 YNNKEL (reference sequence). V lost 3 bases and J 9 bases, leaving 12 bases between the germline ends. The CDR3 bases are TGTGCCAGCAGCCACGGGTTGTTCGGTTCACCCCTCCACTTT. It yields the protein CASSHGLFGSPLHF.

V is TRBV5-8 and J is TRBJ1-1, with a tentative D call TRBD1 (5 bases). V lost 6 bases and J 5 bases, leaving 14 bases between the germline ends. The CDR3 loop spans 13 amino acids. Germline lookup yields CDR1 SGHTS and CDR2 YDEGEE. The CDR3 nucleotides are TGTGCCAGCATAAGGGTCGGGACTACTGAAGCTTTCTTT. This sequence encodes CASIRVGTTEAFF.

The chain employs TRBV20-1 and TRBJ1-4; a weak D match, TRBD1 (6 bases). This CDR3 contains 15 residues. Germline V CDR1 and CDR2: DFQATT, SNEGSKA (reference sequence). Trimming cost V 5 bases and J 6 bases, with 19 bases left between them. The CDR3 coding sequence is TGCAGTGCTGGGGGGGCCAGGGGCGAGTATGAAAAACTGTTTTTT. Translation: CSAGGARGEYEKLFF.

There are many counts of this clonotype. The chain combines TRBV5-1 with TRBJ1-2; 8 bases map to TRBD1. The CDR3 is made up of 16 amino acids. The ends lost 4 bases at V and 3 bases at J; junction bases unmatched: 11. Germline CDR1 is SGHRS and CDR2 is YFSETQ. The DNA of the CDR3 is TGCGCCAGCAGCCGGACCCCAGGGGGCATCGACTATGGCTACACCTTC. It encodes CASSRTPGGIDYGYTF.

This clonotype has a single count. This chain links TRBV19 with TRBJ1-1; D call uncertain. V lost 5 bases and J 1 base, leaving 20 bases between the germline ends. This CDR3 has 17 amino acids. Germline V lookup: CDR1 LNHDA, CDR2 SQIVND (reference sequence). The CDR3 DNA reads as TGTGCCAGTAGTGTGATATCGTTGCGGGTTCGGAACACTGAAGCTTTCTTT. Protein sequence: CASSVISLRVRNTEAFF.

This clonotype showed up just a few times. The CDR3 region has the DNA TGTGCCAGCAGTCGGACGAAAGCTAACTATGGCTACACCTTC. Its translation: CASSRTKANYGYTF. The chain has TRBV27 and TRBJ1-2, with D hard to call. Trimming took 5 bases from V and 0 from J, leaving 10 bases between them. CDR3 length: 14 residues. Germline CDR1 reads MNHEY; CDR2 reads SMNVEV (reference sequence).

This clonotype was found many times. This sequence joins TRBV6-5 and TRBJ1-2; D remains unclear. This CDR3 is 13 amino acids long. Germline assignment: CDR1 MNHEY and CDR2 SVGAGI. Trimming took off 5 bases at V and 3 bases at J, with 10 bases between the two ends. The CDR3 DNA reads TGTGCCAGCAGTCCTTCACGGGACTATGGCTACACCTTC. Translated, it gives CASSPSRDYGYTF.

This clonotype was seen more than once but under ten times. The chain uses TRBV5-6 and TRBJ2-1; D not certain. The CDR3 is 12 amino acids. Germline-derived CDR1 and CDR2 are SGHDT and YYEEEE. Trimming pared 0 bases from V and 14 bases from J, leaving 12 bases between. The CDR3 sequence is CASSLAGVREFF. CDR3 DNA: TGTGCCAGCAGCTTGGCTGGGGTTAGGGAGTTCTTC.

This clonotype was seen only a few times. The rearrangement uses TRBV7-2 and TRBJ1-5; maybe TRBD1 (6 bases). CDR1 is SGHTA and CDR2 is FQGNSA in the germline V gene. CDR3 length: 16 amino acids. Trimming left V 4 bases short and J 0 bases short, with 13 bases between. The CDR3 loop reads CASSWGTGSSNQPQHF. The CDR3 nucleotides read TGTGCCAGCAGCTGGGGTACAGGGTCTAGCAATCAGCCCCAGCATTTT.

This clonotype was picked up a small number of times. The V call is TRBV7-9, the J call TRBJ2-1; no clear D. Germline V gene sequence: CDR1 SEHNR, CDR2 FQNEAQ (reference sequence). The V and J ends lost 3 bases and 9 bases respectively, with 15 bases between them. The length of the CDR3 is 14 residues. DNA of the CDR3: TGTGCCAGCAGCTTCGACCCCCGTAGTATTGAGCAGTTCTTC. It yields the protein CASSFDPRSIEQFF.

As DNA, the CDR3 is TGCGCCAGCAGCGGTGGGACAGGGCAAAGTGGAAACACCATATATTTT. This encodes CASSGGTGQSGNTIYF. The chain has TRBV5-1 and TRBJ1-3; the match to TRBD1 covers 9 bases. Germline CDR1 is SGHRS and CDR2 is YFSETQ. J was trimmed by 3 bases and V by 4 bases; bases with no gene match: 8. The CDR3 covers 16 residues. Complete variable domain (other parts from reference TRBV5-1 and TRBJ1-3): KAGVTQTPRYLIKTRGQQVTLSCSPISGHRSVSWYQQTPGQGLQFLFEYFSETQRNKGNFPGRFSGRQFSNSRSEMNVSTLELGDSALYLCASSGGTGQSGNTIYFGEGSWLTVV.

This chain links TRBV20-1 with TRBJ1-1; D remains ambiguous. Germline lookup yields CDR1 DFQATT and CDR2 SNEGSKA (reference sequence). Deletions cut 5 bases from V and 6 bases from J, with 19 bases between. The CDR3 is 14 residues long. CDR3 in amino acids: CSAGPHGGRPEAFF. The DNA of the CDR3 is TGCAGTGCTGGCCCCCATGGCGGACGACCTGAAGCTTTCTTT.

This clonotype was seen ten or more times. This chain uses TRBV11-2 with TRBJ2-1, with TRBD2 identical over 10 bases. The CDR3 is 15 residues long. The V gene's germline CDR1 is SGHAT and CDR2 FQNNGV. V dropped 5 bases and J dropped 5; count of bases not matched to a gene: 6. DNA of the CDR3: TGTGCCAGCAGCCCACTCAGCGGGAGGGACAATGAGCAGTTCTTC. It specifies CASSPLSGRDNEQFF. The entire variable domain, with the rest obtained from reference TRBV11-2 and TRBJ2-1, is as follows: EAGVAQSPRYKIIEKRQSVAFWCNPISGHATLYWYQQILGQGPKLLIQFQNNGVVDDSQLPKDRFSAERLKGVDSTLKIQPAKLEDSAVYLCASSPLSGRDNEQFFGPGTRLTVL.

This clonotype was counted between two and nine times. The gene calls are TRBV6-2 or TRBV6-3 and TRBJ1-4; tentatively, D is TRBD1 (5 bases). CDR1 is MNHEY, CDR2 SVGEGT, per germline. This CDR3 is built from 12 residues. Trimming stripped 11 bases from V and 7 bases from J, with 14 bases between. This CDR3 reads CAAGEQLEKLFF. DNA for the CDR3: TGTGCCGCGGGGGAACAGCTTGAAAAACTGTTTTTT.

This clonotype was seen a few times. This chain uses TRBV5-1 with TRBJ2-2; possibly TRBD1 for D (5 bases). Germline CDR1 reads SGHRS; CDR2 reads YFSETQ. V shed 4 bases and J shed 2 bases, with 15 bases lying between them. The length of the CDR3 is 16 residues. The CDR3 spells CASSPSTASNTGELFF. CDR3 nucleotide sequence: TGCGCCAGCAGCCCCTCGACAGCTTCCAACACCGGGGAGCTGTTTTTT.

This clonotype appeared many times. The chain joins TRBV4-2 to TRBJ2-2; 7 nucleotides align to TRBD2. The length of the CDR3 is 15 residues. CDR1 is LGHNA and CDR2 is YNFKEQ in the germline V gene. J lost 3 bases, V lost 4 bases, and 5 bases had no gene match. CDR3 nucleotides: TGTGCCAGCAGCCGCTTTGGGGGGGACACCGGGGAGCTGTTTTTT. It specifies CASSRFGGDTGELFF.

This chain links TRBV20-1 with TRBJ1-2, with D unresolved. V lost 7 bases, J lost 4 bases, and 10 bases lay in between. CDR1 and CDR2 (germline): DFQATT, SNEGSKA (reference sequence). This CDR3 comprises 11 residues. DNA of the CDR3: TGCAGTGGGGATTCCTTCTATGGCTACACCTTC. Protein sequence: CSGDSFYGYTF.

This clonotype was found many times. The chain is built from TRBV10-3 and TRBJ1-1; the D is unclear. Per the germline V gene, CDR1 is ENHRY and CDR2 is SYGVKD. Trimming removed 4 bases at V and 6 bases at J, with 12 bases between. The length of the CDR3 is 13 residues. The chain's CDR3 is CAISAQSTPEAFF. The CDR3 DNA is TGTGCCATCAGTGCGCAGAGTACCCCTGAAGCTTTCTTT.

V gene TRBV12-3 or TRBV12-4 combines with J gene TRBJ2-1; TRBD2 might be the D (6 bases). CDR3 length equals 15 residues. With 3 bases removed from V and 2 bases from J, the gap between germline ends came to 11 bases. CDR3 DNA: TGTGCCAGCAGTTTGGGGGGTAAAACCTACAATGAGCAGTTCTTC. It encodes CASSLGGKTYNEQFF.

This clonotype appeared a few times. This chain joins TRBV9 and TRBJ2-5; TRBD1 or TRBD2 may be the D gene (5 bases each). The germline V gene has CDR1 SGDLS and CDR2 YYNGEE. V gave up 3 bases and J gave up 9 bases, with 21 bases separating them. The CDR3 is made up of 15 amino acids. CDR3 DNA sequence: TGTGCCAGCAGCGCAGGGACGGCGGTCGCGGCGGCCCAGTACTTC. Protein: CASSAGTAVAAAQYF. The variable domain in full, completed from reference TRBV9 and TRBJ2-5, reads DSGVTQTPKHLITATGQRVTLRCSPRSGDLSVYWYQQSLDQGLQFLIQYYNGEERAKGNILERFSAQQFPDLHSELNLSSLELGDSALYFCASSAGTAVAAAQYFGPGTRLLVL.

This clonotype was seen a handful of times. CDR3 bases: TGCGCCAGCAGCTTAATCCCTGGGGGGGCTACTTACGAGCAGTACTTC. This translates into CASSLIPGGATYEQYF. V is TRBV5-1 and J is TRBJ2-7; tentative D call: TRBD2 (7 bases). Germline assignment: CDR1 SGHRS and CDR2 YFSETQ. This CDR3 spans 16 amino acids. Trimming took off 2 bases at V and 4 bases at J, with 19 bases between the two ends.

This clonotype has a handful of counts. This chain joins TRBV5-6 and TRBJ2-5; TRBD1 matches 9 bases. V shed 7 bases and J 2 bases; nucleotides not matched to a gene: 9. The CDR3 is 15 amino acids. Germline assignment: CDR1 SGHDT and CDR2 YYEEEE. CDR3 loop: CASFHRGRKQETQYF. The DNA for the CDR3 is TGTGCCAGCTTCCACAGGGGGCGAAAACAAGAGACCCAGTACTTC.

CDR3 nucleotides: TGCGCCAGCAGCTTGGAAGCGGGGGTTACCTACAATGAGCAGTTCTTC. Its protein is CASSLEAGVTYNEQFF. This sequence joins TRBV5-1 and TRBJ2-1; 8 bases match TRBD2. The CDR3 has 16 residues. From germline, CDR1 is SGHRS and CDR2 YFSETQ. The J segment lost 2 bases and the V segment lost 0 bases, leaving 4 bases of the junction unmatched. The variable domain in full, completed from reference TRBV5-1 and TRBJ2-1, reads KAGVTQTPRYLIKTRGQQVTLSCSPISGHRSVSWYQQTPGQGLQFLFEYFSETQRNKGNFPGRFSGRQFSNSRSEMNVSTLELGDSALYLCASSLEAGVTYNEQFFGPGTRLTVL.